Each of the 24 T cell receptor beta chains below was sequenced from the same sample in a study of T cell responses to AZD1222 COVID-19 vaccine. Data came from immunoSEQ multiplex PCR; TCRdb stores just in-frame clones and leaves some out. The repertoire holds roughly 120,000 clones, with roughly nine tenths as singletons. The sample was peripheral blood, taken on day 0 of AZD1222 vaccination. The receptors were sampled from an adult in good health.

The chain links TRBV5-8 to TRBJ2-3, with D uncertain. V was shortened by 1 base and J by 2 bases, with 8 bases between the two germline ends. Germline V gene data show CDR1 as SGHTS and CDR2 as YDEGEE. CDR3 length: 14 residues. For the CDR3, the DNA is TGTGCCAGCAGCTTGTTGTCAGACACAGATACGCAGTATTTT. Translation gives CASSLLSDTDTQYF.

This clone occurred once. V usage is TRBV6-5 and J usage is TRBJ2-7; TRBD1 aligns across 11 bases. Germline V gene lookup returns CDR1 MNHEY and CDR2 SVGAGI. The CDR3 is 15 amino acids. Trimming removed 6 bases from V and 0 bases from J; junction bases left unmatched: 4. Here the CDR3 DNA reads TGTGCCAGCAGAGCCGGGACAGGGGGCTCCTACGAGCAGTACTTC. It yields the protein CASRAGTGGSYEQYF.

This clone showed up just a few times. The chain couples TRBV6-4 to TRBJ2-2; TRBD2 agrees at 7 bases. The V gene's germline CDR1 is MRHNA and CDR2 SNTAGT. Trimming cost V 4 bases and J 6 bases; bases outside gene matches: 8. The CDR3 is 15 residues long. For the CDR3, the DNA is TGTGCCAGCAGTGTCCGGGGGGATCTTCCCGGGGAGCTGTTTTTT. The encoded protein is CASSVRGDLPGELFF.

This chain uses TRBV12-3 or TRBV12-4 with TRBJ1-4; TRBD1 might be the D (5 bases). This CDR3 contains 13 residues. Between the trimmed V and J ends, which lost 6 bases and 3 bases, there was a span of 8 bases. CDR3 loop: CASRQGANEKLFF. The CDR3 DNA sequence: TGTGCCAGCAGGCAGGGTGCTAATGAAAAACTGTTTTTT.

V usage is TRBV29-1 and J usage is TRBJ2-1; D not resolved. Germline V gene lookup returns CDR1 SQVTM and CDR2 ANQGSEA. With 3 bases removed from V and 0 bases from J, the gap between germline ends came to 12 bases. The CDR3 runs to 15 residues. For the CDR3, the DNA is TGCAGCGTTGAGGCTCGACTGAGCTCCTACAATGAGCAGTTCTTC. This encodes CSVEARLSSYNEQFF.

The chain links TRBV19 to TRBJ1-5, with D possibly being TRBD1 (5 bases). CDR3 length: 15 amino acids. V dropped 2 bases and J dropped 0 bases, with 8 bases sitting between them. The V gene's germline CDR1 is LNHDA and CDR2 SQIVND (reference sequence). The CDR3 reads CASSIRGYSNQPQHF. CDR3 nucleotides: TGTGCCAGTAGTATAAGGGGTTATAGCAATCAGCCCCAGCATTTT.

The chain combines TRBV14 with TRBJ2-1; 7 bases match TRBD2. The CDR3 consists of 15 residues. Germline trimming cut 1 base from V and 6 bases from J; bases unmatched to any gene: 6. From germline, CDR1 is SGHDN and CDR2 FVKESK. CDR3 nucleotides: TGTGCCAGCAGCCAAGTCGGGGGGACGGGCAATGAGCAGTTCTTC. This translates into CASSQVGGTGNEQFF.

CDR3 DNA: TGTGCCAGCAGCCAAGAGGTAGGACTAGCGGGAGGGGGAGTCGAGCAGTACTTC. Residues: CASSQEVGLAGGGVEQYF. J is TRBJ2-7 and V is TRBV4-2, with 15 positions matching TRBD2. The ends lost 0 bases at V and 6 bases at J; junction bases unmatched: 9. In germline, CDR1 is LGHNA, CDR2 YNFKEQ. This CDR3 has 18 amino acids.

The V gene is TRBV7-9, the J gene TRBJ2-1; D may be TRBD1 or TRBD2 (8 bases each). This CDR3 contains 17 residues. V gave up 3 bases and J gave up 8 bases, with 23 bases separating them. Germline V CDR1 and CDR2: SEHNR, FQNEAQ (reference sequence). CDR3 region: CASSFGQGGLAGDEQFF. CDR3 nucleotides: TGTGCCAGCAGCTTCGGACAGGGAGGACTAGCTGGAGATGAGCAGTTCTTC.

The chain has TRBV27 and TRBJ2-7; TRBD1 or TRBD2 may be the D gene (6 bases each). The V gene lost 8 bases and the J gene lost 0 bases, with 11 bases spanning the gap. This CDR3 has 13 residues. Germline V gives CDR1 MNHEY, CDR2 SMNVEV (reference sequence). The CDR3 region is CASGGRLSYEQYF. In DNA form, the CDR3 reads TGTGCCAGCGGGGGGCGTCTCTCCTACGAGCAGTACTTC.

Only a few counts were recorded for this clone. The chain uses TRBV18 and TRBJ1-1; a weak D match, TRBD1 (6 bases). V dropped 5 bases and J dropped 2 bases, with 18 bases sitting between them. The CDR3 has 16 residues. CDR1 KGHSH and CDR2 LQKENI come from the germline V gene. In nucleotides, the CDR3 is TGTGCCAGCTCAGCCGAACAGGGCCGCCCAAACACTGAAGCTTTCTTT. As protein: CASSAEQGRPNTEAFF.

The gene calls are TRBV9 and TRBJ1-1; D is unclear. Between the trimmed V and J ends, which lost 4 bases and 4 bases, there was a span of 14 bases. Germline loops: CDR1 SGDLS, CDR2 YYNGEE. The CDR3 is 14 amino acids. This CDR3 is CASSSLRAGTEAFF. DNA for the CDR3: TGTGCCAGCAGCTCCCTTCGGGCGGGCACTGAAGCTTTCTTT.

This clone appeared once. This chain connects TRBV4-1 to TRBJ2-3; 8 nucleotides agree with TRBD2. Unmatched junction bases numbered 6, after V lost 0 bases and J lost 4 bases. CDR3 size: 16 residues. Germline CDR1 is MGHRA and CDR2 is YSYEKL. The CDR3 coding sequence is TGCGCCAGCAGCCAAGAGGCGCGGGAGGTCCCAGATACGCAGTATTTT. Translated, it gives CASSQEAREVPDTQYF.

The rearrangement joins TRBV28 to TRBJ1-5; TRBD1 is a possible D gene (6 bases). There are 15 residues in the CDR3. V was cut by 4 bases and J by 2 bases, with 12 bases left in between. The germline gives CDR1 MDHEN, CDR2 SYDVKM. The CDR3 DNA reads as TGTGCCAGCAGTTCCAGGGGCGCTGGCAATCAGCCCCAGCATTTT. Its protein product is CASSSRGAGNQPQHF.

The sample holds one count of this clone. The rearrangement uses TRBV4-3 and TRBJ2-3; 14 nucleotides align to TRBD2. The CDR3 runs to 17 residues. Trimming at V came to 1 base and at J to 6 bases, leaving 6 bases not matched to a gene. Germline assignment: CDR1 LGHNA and CDR2 YSLEER. In nucleotides, the CDR3 is TGCGCCAGCAGCCAAGCGACTAGCGGGGGGGCGTTGGATACGCAGTATTTT. Translation: CASSQATSGGALDTQYF.

This rearrangement joins TRBV28 to TRBJ1-2; 7 bases line up with TRBD1. V gave up 2 bases and J gave up 9 bases; unmatched junction bases: 9. This CDR3 has 14 amino acids. Germline loops: CDR1 MDHEN, CDR2 SYDVKM. The CDR3 sequence: CASSLGGGQSSYTF. The CDR3 DNA sequence: TGTGCCAGCAGTTTAGGGGGGGGACAGTCGAGCTACACCTTC.

This clone showed up just once. The chain links TRBV15 to TRBJ2-2; D ambiguous. Between the trimmed V and J ends, which lost 0 bases and 4 bases, there was a span of 0 bases. This CDR3 region has 12 residues. Germline V gene lookup returns CDR1 LNHNV and CDR2 YYDKDF (reference sequence). The DNA for the CDR3 is TGTGCCACCAGCAGAGACACCGGGGAGCTGTTTTTT. Protein product: CATSRDTGELFF.

This chain uses TRBV7-2 with TRBJ1-1; D is perhaps TRBD1 (6 bases). Germline V gives CDR1 SGHTA, CDR2 FQGNSA. CDR3 length: 14 amino acids. The germline V and J ends were trimmed by 4 bases and 1 base, with 10 bases remaining between them. For the CDR3, the DNA is TGTGCCAGCAGCTCTTCCAGGGGGAACACTGAAGCTTTCTTT. Its protein is CASSSSRGNTEAFF.

A single count supports this clone. The rearrangement uses TRBV11-1 and TRBJ1-2; D is unclear. The V gene's germline CDR1 is SGHAT and CDR2 FQDESV (reference sequence). CDR3 length equals 15 residues. Trimming pared 3 bases from V and 8 bases from J, leaving 19 bases between. CDR3 loop: CASSFGREVINGYTF. The CDR3 DNA is TGTGCCAGCAGCTTCGGTCGTGAGGTAATCAACGGCTACACCTTC.

The rearrangement joins TRBV18 to TRBJ2-7, with 9 bases identical to TRBD1. Germline V gene sequence: CDR1 KGHSH, CDR2 LQKENI. The CDR3 loop spans 15 amino acids. The J segment lost 3 bases and the V segment lost 5 bases, leaving 8 bases of the junction unmatched. CDR3 amino acids: CASSSETGGVYEQYF. The CDR3 bases are TGTGCCAGCTCATCAGAGACAGGGGGGGTCTACGAGCAGTACTTC.

The V and J genes are TRBV28 and TRBJ1-1; the D is unclear. Looked up from germline, CDR1 is MDHEN and CDR2 is SYDVKM. V dropped 6 bases and J dropped 8 bases, with 10 bases sitting between them. The CDR3 covers 11 residues. As DNA, the CDR3 is TGTGCCAGCAGCCCCAGAGAAGAAGCTTTCTTT. Residues: CASSPREEAFF.

The V and J genes are TRBV27 and TRBJ1-1; TRBD1 matches at 11 bases. The CDR3 covers 15 residues. J was trimmed by 5 bases and V by 4 bases; bases with no gene match: 6. Germline assignment: CDR1 MNHEY and CDR2 SMNVEV (reference sequence). The DNA of the CDR3 is TGTGCCAGCAGTTCCGGACAGGGGGCTTGGACTGAAGCTTTCTTT. Its translation: CASSSGQGAWTEAFF.

The chain joins TRBV28 to TRBJ1-2, with TRBD1 identical over 9 bases. The ends lost 6 bases at V and 8 bases at J; junction bases unmatched: 7. CDR1 is MDHEN, CDR2 SYDVKM, per germline. The CDR3 runs to 13 residues. DNA for the CDR3: TGTGCCAGCAGGGGACAGGGAGGGAGCGGCTACACCTTC. Translation gives CASRGQGGSGYTF.

The genes are TRBV11-2 and TRBJ2-5; 7 bases align to TRBD1. The V and J ends lost 3 bases and 0 bases, in that order; junction bases with no gene match: 4. The germline V gene has CDR1 SGHAT and CDR2 FQNNGV. The CDR3 sequence is 15 residues long. The CDR3 reads CASSLTGMYQETQYF. The CDR3 bases are TGTGCCAGCAGCTTGACAGGGATGTACCAAGAGACCCAGTACTTC.